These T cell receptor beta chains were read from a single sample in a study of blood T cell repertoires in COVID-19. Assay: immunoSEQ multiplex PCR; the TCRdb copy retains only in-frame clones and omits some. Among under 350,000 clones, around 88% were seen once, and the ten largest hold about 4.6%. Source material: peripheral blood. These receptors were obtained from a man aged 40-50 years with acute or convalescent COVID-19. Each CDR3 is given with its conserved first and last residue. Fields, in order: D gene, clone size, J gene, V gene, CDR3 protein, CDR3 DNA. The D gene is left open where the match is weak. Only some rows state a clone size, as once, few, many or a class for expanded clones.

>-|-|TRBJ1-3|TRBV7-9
CASSLSGGAGNTIYF
TGTGCCAGCAGCTTGAGCGGGGGCGCGGGAAACACCATATATTTT
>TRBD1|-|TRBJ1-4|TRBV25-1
CASSEFKGADEKLFF
TGTGCCAGCAGTGAATTTAAGGGGGCAGATGAAAAACTGTTTTTT
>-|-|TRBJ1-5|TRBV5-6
CASSPGLNQPQHF
TGTGCCAGCAGCCCAGGACTCAATCAGCCCCAGCATTTT
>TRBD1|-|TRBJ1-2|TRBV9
CASSAGTGDGYGYTF
TGTGCCAGCAGCGCCGGGACAGGGGATGGTTATGGCTACACCTTC
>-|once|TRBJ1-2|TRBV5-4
CASSTAGAYGYTF
TGTGCCAGCAGCACCGCAGGGGCCTATGGCTACACCTTC
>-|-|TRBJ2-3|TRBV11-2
CASSLGGDTQYF
TGTGCCAGCAGCTTAGGAGGGGATACGCAGTATTTT
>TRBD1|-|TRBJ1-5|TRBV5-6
CASSLGRDRGFQPQHF
TGTGCCAGCAGCTTGGGCCGGGACAGGGGATTCCAGCCCCAGCATTTT
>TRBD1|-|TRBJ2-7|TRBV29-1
CSADKTGGEQYF
TGCAGCGCCGATAAGACAGGGGGCGAGCAGTACTTC
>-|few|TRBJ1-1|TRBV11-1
CASSSVQAVNTEAFF
TGTGCCAGCAGCTCAGTACAGGCTGTGAACACTGAAGCTTTCTTT
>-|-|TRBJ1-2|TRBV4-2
CASTLAGGRDYGYTF
TGTGCCAGCACCTTAGCGGGGGGGCGCGACTATGGCTACACCTTC
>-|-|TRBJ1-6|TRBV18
CASSPPGGPDSPLHF
TGTGCCAGCTCACCACCGGGGGGTCCCGATTCACCCCTCCACTTT
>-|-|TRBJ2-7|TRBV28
CASSLLGPYEQYF
TGTGCCAGCAGTCTCTTGGGGCCCTACGAGCAGTACTTC
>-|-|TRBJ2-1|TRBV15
CATSLGRYNEQFF
TGTGCCACCAGCCTAGGAAGGTACAATGAGCAGTTCTTC
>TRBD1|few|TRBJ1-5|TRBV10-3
CAIGQGSQPQHF
TGTGCCATCGGACAGGGGTCTCAGCCCCAGCATTTT
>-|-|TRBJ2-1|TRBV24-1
CATSDLESYNEQFF
TGTGCCACCAGTGATTTGGAGTCTTACAATGAGCAGTTCTTC
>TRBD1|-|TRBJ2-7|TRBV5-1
CASSNSPGGTGTIYEQYF
TGCGCCAGCAGTAACTCGCCGGGTGGGACAGGTACCATTTACGAGCAGTACTTC
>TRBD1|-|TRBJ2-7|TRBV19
CASSIGDRLIYEQYF
TGTGCCAGTAGTATAGGGGACAGGCTAATTTACGAGCAGTACTTC
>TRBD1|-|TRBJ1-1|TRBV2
CASSYTGEVLAFF
TGTGCCAGCAGTTACACAGGGGAGGTTTTGGCTTTCTTT
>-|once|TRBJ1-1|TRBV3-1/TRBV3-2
CASTTQGQPSEAFF
TGTGCCAGTACTACCCAAGGACAGCCGTCGGAAGCTTTCTTT
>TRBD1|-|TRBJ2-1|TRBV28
CASSLDRQGPYNEQFF
TGTGCCAGCAGTTTGGATCGACAGGGGCCCTACAATGAGCAGTTCTTC
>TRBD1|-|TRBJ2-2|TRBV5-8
CASSNNRGPTGELFF
TGTGCCAGCAGCAACAACAGGGGACCCACCGGGGAGCTGTTTTTT
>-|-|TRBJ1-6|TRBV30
CAWRGDAPNSPLHF
TGTGCCTGGAGGGGCGACGCCCCAAATTCACCCCTCCACTTT
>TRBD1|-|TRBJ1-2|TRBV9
CASSVDRGDRYGYTF
TGTGCCAGCAGCGTAGACAGGGGTGATAGGTATGGCTACACCTTC
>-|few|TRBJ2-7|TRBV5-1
CASSSLAAPYEQYF
TGCGCCAGCAGCTCCTTAGCGGCCCCCTACGAGCAGTACTTC
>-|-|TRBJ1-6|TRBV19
CASRIKADSPLHF
TGTGCCAGTAGGATAAAGGCGGATTCACCCCTCCACTTT
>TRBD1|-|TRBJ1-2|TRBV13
CASSSRQGVDGYTF
TGTGCCAGCAGCTCCCGACAGGGGGTAGATGGCTACACCTTC
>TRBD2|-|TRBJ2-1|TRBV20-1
CSASLFGGGNEQFF
TGCAGTGCTAGTTTGTTCGGGGGAGGGAATGAGCAGTTCTTC
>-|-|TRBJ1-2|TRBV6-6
CASSHSGVEGYTF
TGTGCCAGCAGTCACTCCGGAGTGGAGGGCTACACCTTC
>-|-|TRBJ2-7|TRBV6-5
CATNRDISYEQYF
TGTGCCACCAACCGGGACATTTCCTACGAGCAGTACTTC
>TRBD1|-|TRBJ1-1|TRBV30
CACSGTAYTEAFF
TGTGCCTGCTCCGGGACAGCCTACACTGAAGCTTTCTTT
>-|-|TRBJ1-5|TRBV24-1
CATSDSRGRSNQPQHF
TGTGCCACCAGTGATTCCCGAGGCCGTAGCAATCAGCCCCAGCATTTT
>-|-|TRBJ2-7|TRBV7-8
CASSPPPSGEQYF
TGTGCCAGCAGCCCACCCCCGTCGGGGGAGCAGTACTTC